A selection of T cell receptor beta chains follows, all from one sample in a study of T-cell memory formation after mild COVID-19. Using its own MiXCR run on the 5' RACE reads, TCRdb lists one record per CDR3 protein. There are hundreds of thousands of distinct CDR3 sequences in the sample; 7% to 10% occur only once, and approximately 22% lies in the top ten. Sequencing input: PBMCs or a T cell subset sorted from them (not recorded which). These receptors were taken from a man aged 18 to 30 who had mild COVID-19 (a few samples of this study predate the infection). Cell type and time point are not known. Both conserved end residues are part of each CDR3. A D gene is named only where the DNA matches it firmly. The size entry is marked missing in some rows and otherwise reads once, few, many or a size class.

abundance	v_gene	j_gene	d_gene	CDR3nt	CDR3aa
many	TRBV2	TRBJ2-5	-	TGTGCCAGCGCCAGGGGGGTCCAAGAGACCCAGTACTTC	CASARGVQETQYF
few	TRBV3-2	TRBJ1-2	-	TGTGCCAGCAGCCCGCGTAAACAGGGTAGGGACTATGGCTACACCTTC	CASSPRKQGRDYGYTF
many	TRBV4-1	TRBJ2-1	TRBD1	TGCGCCAGCAGCCAAGGTACCGGACAGGGCTTCAATGAGCAGTTCTTC	CASSQGTGQGFNEQFF
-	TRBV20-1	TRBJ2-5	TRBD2	TGCAGTGCTAGGCCCGACGACCGGGGGGTTTGGGAGACCCAGTACTTC	CSARPDDRGVWETQYF
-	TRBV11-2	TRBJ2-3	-	TGTGCCAGCAGCTCGGGGCTGTTTACAGATACGCAGTATTTT	CASSSGLFTDTQYF
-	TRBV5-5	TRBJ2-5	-	TGTGCCAGCAGCTTGACCATTGGCTTCGGCAGGGAAGCGGTCATAGAGACCCAGTACTTC	CASSLTIGFGREAVIETQYF
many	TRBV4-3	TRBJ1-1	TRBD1	TGCGCCAGCAGCCCTTCTCCCCCGGGACAGCACATGAACACTGAAGCTTTCTTT	CASSPSPPGQHMNTEAFF
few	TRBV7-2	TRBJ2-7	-	TGTGCCAGCAGCTTAGGCTATCAGGGGCAGTTCTACGAGCAGTACTTC	CASSLGYQGQFYEQYF
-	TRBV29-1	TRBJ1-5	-	TGCAGCGTTGGGGACGAGGGGCAGCCCCAGCATTTT	CSVGDEGQPQHF
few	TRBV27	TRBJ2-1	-	TGTGCCAGCACCCCCCTGGACGACAAAAAGCAGTTCTTC	CASTPLDDKKQFF
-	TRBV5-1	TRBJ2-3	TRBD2	TGCGCCAGCAGCCTCCCACTAGCGGATAACACAGATACGCAGTATTTT	CASSLPLADNTDTQYF
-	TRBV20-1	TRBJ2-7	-	TGCAGTGCTAGAGATGGCGAGCAGTACTTC	CSARDGEQYF
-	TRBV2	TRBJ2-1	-	TGTGCCAGCAGGGTCCGACTGCTTGAGCAGTTCTTC	CASRVRLLEQFF
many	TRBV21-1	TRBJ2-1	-	TGTGCCAGCAGCCGTACCGGGGTCAGCACCTCCTACAATGAGCAGTTCTTC	CASSRTGVSTSYNEQFF
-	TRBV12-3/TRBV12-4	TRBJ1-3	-	TGTGCCAGTTCACCCAGCTATGGAAACACCATATATTTT	CASSPSYGNTIYF
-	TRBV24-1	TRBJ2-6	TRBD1	TGTGCCACCAGTGATCGCAAAGGGGGCGCGACCGGGGCCAACGTCCTGACTTTC	CATSDRKGGATGANVLTF
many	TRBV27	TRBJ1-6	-	TGTGCCAGCAGTTTATTGGGGAGCTCCTATAATTCACCCCTCCACTTT	CASSLLGSSYNSPLHF
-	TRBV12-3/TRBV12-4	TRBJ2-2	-	TGTGCCAGCAGTGAGGACGGTCTCGGGGAGCTGTTTTTT	CASSEDGLGELFF
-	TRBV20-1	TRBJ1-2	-	TGCAGTGCTACCACAGAGACTAACTATGGCTACACCTTC	CSATTETNYGYTF
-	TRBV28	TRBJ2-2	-	TGTGCCAGCCGACCGCGCCCCACCGGGGAGCTGTTTTTT	CASRPRPTGELFF
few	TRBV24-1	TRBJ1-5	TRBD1	TGTGCCACACCAACGACAGGGAAACAGCCCCAGCATTTT	CATPTTGKQPQHF
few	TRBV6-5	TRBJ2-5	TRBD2	TGTGCCAGCAGTTACATCCTAGCGGGGAAAGAGACCCAGTACTTC	CASSYILAGKETQYF
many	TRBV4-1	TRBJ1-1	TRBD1	TGCGCCAGCAGCCAAGACCCAGGGGGAGCAAACACTGAAGCTTTCTTT	CASSQDPGGANTEAFF
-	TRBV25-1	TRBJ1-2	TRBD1	TGTGCCAGCAGAGGGGGCAGCGGCTACACCTTC	CASRGGSGYTF
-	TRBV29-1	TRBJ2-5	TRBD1	TGCAGCGTTTATTGGACAGGGGTCCAAGAGACCCAGTACTTC	CSVYWTGVQETQYF
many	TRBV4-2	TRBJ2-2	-	TGTGCCAGCAGCCCCAGGGGGGGGGCTCGAGCCGGGGAGCTGTTTTTT	CASSPRGGARAGELFF
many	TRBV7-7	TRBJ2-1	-	TGTGCCAGCAGCTTAGGGTGGGGGACCGATGAGCAGTTCTTC	CASSLGWGTDEQFF
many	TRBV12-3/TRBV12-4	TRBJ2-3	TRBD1	TGTGCCACGGACAGGGGACGGACGCAGTATTTT	CATDRGRTQYF
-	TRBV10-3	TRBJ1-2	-	TGTGCCATCAGTGAGTCTTCTGTGGGCAGTAACTATGGCTACACCTTC	CAISESSVGSNYGYTF
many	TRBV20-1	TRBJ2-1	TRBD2	TGCAGTGCTAGAGTAGCGGGCCGCTACAATGAGCAGTTCTTC	CSARVAGRYNEQFF
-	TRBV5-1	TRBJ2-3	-	TGCGCCAGCAGATACGCGACTAGCACAGATACGCAGTATTTT	CASRYATSTDTQYF
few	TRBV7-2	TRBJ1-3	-	TGTGCCAGCAGCAAAAGGGGGGGGAGCACCATATATTTT	CASSKRGGSTIYF
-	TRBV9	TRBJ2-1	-	TGTGCCAGCAGCGTAGCTCATTATGAGCAGTTCTTC	CASSVAHYEQFF
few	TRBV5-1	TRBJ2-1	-	TGCGCCAGCAGCGTAACCAAGACCTACAATGAGCAGTTCTTC	CASSVTKTYNEQFF
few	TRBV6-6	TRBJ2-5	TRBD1	TGTGCCAGCAGTTACGGTTTCGGACAGGCCCAACAAGAGACCCAGTACTTC	CASSYGFGQAQQETQYF